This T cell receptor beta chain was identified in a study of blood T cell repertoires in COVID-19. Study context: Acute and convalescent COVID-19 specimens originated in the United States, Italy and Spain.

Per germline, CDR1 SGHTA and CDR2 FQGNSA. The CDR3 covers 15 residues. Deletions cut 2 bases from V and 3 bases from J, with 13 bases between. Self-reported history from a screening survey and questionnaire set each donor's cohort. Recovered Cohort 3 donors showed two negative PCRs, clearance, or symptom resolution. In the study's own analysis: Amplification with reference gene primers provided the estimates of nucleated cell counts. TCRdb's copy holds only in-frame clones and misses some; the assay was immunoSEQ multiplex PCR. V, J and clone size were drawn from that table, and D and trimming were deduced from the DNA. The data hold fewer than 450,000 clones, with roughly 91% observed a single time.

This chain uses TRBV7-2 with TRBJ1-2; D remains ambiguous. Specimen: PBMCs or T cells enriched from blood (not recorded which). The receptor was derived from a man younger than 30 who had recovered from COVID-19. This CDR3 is CASSLPGRLDYGYTF. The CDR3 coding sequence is TGTGCCAGCAGCTTACCGGGGAGGCTGGACTATGGCTACACCTTC.